One sample yielded the 10 T cell receptor beta chains listed below, sequenced in a study of blood T cell repertoires in COVID-19. The repertoire was sequenced with immunoSEQ multiplex PCR; TCRdb's copy has only in-frame clones and lacks some. The table shows approximately 70,000 clones, with roughly nine tenths occurring only once. The sequenced material came from peripheral blood. The receptors come from a woman aged 50 to 60 with COVID-19, enrolled during active disease.

The chain uses TRBV7-3 and TRBJ2-1; 9 nucleotides match TRBD2. The germline CDR1 and CDR2 sequences are SGHTA and FQGTGA. Trimming at V came to 3 bases and at J to 8 bases, leaving 5 bases not matched to a gene. This CDR3 has 14 amino acids. The CDR3 DNA reads TGTGCCAGCAGCTTTAGCGGGAGAGGGGATGAGCAGTTCTTC. It yields the protein CASSFSGRGDEQFF.

This rearrangement joins TRBV7-9 to TRBJ2-7; 12 nucleotides match TRBD2. V gave up 5 bases and J gave up 4 bases; unmatched junction bases: 6. Germline V lookup: CDR1 SEHNR, CDR2 FQNEAQ (reference sequence). The CDR3 is made up of 15 amino acids. CDR3 protein: CASSPLAGGPYEQYF. CDR3 coding DNA: TGTGCCAGCAGCCCCCTAGCGGGAGGGCCATACGAGCAGTACTTC.

The rearrangement joins TRBV11-3 to TRBJ1-1; D unresolved. The CDR3 extends over 13 amino acids. V was clipped by 1 base and J by 4 bases, with 7 bases between them. Germline CDR1 reads SGHNT; CDR2 reads YENEEA. The CDR3 sequence: CASSLGEGTEAFF. As DNA, the CDR3 is TGTGCCAGCAGCTTAGGGGAGGGCACTGAAGCTTTCTTT.

This CDR3 is CASRLMGDNSNQPQHF. Written as DNA, the CDR3 is TGTGCAAGTCGCTTGATGGGAGATAATAGCAATCAGCCCCAGCATTTT. J is TRBJ1-5 and V is TRBV12-2. TRBV12-2 represents a pseudogene. The CDR3 is made up of 16 amino acids.

The rearrangement uses TRBV6-2 or TRBV6-3 and TRBJ2-3; possible D gene TRBD2, 6 bases. CDR1 is MNHEY, CDR2 SVGEGT, per germline. V was cut by 3 bases and J by 2 bases, with 15 bases left in between. This CDR3 has 16 residues. DNA of the CDR3: TGTGCCAGCAGTTATGCCGGGACTCCGATCACAGATACGCAGTATTTT. It yields the protein CASSYAGTPITDTQYF.

The sample holds one count of this clone. The chain has TRBV28 and TRBJ1-6; D might be TRBD1 (6 bases). CDR1 and CDR2 from the germline V gene are MDHEN and SYDVKM. The CDR3 contains 15 residues. Trimming shortened V by 5 bases and J by 7 bases, and 15 bases separated the two germline ends. CDR3 amino acids: CASSTRGGGNSPLHF. The CDR3, as DNA: TGTGCCAGCAGTACCAGGGGTGGGGGCAATTCACCCCTCCACTTT. Using reference TRBV28 and TRBJ1-6 for the parts outside the CDR3, the full variable domain is DVKVTQSSRYLVKRTGEKVFLECVQDMDHENMFWYRQDPGLGLRLIYFSYDVKMKEKGDIPEGYSVSREKKERFSLILESASTNQTSMYLCASSTRGGGNSPLHFGNGTRLTVT.

This clone occurred once. V and J are TRBV15 and TRBJ2-3; D is possibly TRBD2 (5 bases). Germline assignment: CDR1 LNHNV and CDR2 YYDKDF (reference sequence). The CDR3 spans 14 residues. Trimming pared 1 base from V and 6 bases from J, leaving 11 bases between. The CDR3 loop is CATSRGELGDTQYF. The CDR3 DNA is TGTGCCACCAGCAGAGGGGAGTTAGGGGATACGCAGTATTTT.

The rearrangement joins TRBV11-2 to TRBJ2-3; possibly TRBD2 for D (5 bases). This CDR3 has 16 residues. Trimming shortened V by 5 bases and J by 3 bases, and 18 bases separated the two germline ends. Germline V CDR1 and CDR2: SGHAT, FQNNGV. This CDR3 reads CASSTLQGRRTDTQYF. DNA for the CDR3: TGTGCCAGCAGCACCCTCCAAGGGAGAAGGACAGATACGCAGTATTTT.

The chain uses TRBV18 and TRBJ2-3; 8 bases are shared with TRBD2. V was pared by 3 bases and J by 1 base, with 6 bases of the junction left unmatched. The length of the CDR3 is 16 residues. CDR1 is KGHSH, CDR2 LQKENI, per germline. The DNA for the CDR3 is TGTGCCAGCTCACCTCTATATAGCGGGGGCACAGATACGCAGTATTTT. It codes for CASSPLYSGGTDTQYF.

The chain joins TRBV7-9 to TRBJ2-1; D might be TRBD1 (5 bases). This CDR3 is built from 13 residues. V shed 4 bases and J shed 8 bases, with 12 bases lying between them. Germline V gene sequence: CDR1 SEHNR, CDR2 FQNEAQ (reference sequence). This CDR3 reads CASSSQVFDEQFF. The CDR3 DNA sequence: TGTGCCAGCAGCTCACAGGTCTTCGATGAGCAGTTCTTC.